The 19 T cell receptor beta chains below were found in one sample sequenced in a study of persistence of HIV-infected CD4 T cells. The immunoSEQ assay was version 4, run in survey mode. Sequenced by immunoSEQ multiplex PCR; TCRdb stores in-frame clones only, minus some. The sample includes about 64,000 clones, about 81% seen only once; the top ten take 1.5% to 2%. The stimulus was an HIV-1 Gag 15-mer peptide pool, around 1.1 ug/peptide/mL. Sorted nonresponding memory CD4+ T cells were CD40L-negative, CD69-negative, CD45RO-high. These receptors lack a known antigen. This specimen consisted of CD4+ T cells sorted from PBMCs after roughly 18-hour stimulation, obtained from a patient who received antiretroviral therapy. The receptors here all came from an adult man with HIV who was CMV-seropositive.

In its sample, this clone was seen a few times. The chain's CDR3 is CASSRDIDSGNTIYF. Written as DNA, the CDR3 is TGTGCCAGCAGCAGGGACATTGACTCTGGAAACACCATATATTTT. This sequence joins TRBV6-5 and TRBJ1-3; tentative D call: TRBD1 (6 bases). The CDR3 extends over 15 amino acids. Germline V gene lookup returns CDR1 MNHEY and CDR2 SVGAGI. Trimming removed 6 bases from V and 0 bases from J, with 12 bases in between.

This clone was observed a single time. V usage is TRBV2 and J usage is TRBJ1-1, with D unclear. The V end was cut by 2 bases, the J end by 2 bases, with 9 bases between. The CDR3 has 14 residues. Per the germline V gene, CDR1 is SNHLY and CDR2 is FYNNEI. CDR3 loop: CASSEPGDNTEAFF. CDR3 sequence (DNA): TGTGCCAGCAGTGAACCCGGAGACAACACTGAAGCTTTCTTT. Based on the CDR3 plus reference TRBV2 and TRBJ1-1, the full variable domain is EPEVTQTPSHQVTQMGQEVILRCVPISNHLYFYWYRQILGQKVEFLVSFYNNEISEKSEIFDDQFSVERPDGSNFTLKIRSTKLEDSAMYFCASSEPGDNTEAFFGQGTRLTVV.

The chain couples TRBV7-7 to TRBJ2-3; 9 positions match TRBD1. After removal of 6 bases from V and 4 bases from J, the junction contained 14 bases not matched to a gene. The length of the CDR3 is 17 residues. Looked up from germline, CDR1 is SSHAT and CDR2 is FNYEAQ (reference sequence). The CDR3 reads CASRFPPGQGKADTQYF. The DNA for the CDR3 is TGTGCCAGCAGATTTCCTCCGGGACAGGGTAAGGCAGATACGCAGTATTTT.

The rearrangement joins TRBV2 to TRBJ2-2, with D perhaps TRBD1 or TRBD2 (5 bases each). This CDR3 is built from 14 residues. Trimming pared 3 bases from V and 7 bases from J, leaving 12 bases between. In germline, CDR1 is SNHLY, CDR2 FYNNEI. For the CDR3, the DNA is TGTGCCAGCAGTGATGGGGCGGGCCGCGGGGAGCTGTTTTTT. This encodes CASSDGAGRGELFF.

The V call is TRBV15, the J call TRBJ1-6; D is unresolved. Germline CDR1 reads LNHNV; CDR2 reads YYDKDF (reference sequence). This CDR3 comprises 15 residues. The V gene lost 1 base and the J gene lost 10 bases, with 14 bases spanning the gap. The CDR3 protein is CATSRAGPDRSPLHF. As DNA, the CDR3 is TGTGCCACCAGCAGAGCCGGCCCCGATCGATCACCCCTCCACTTT.

The V and J genes are TRBV19 and TRBJ2-7; 12 bases are shared with TRBD1. CDR1 and CDR2 (germline): LNHDA, SQIVND (reference sequence). The CDR3 has 16 amino acids. The V gene end was trimmed by 5 bases and the J gene end by 6 bases; junction bases not matched to a gene: 11. DNA of the CDR3: TGTGCCAGTAGTCTAAATCCGGGACAGGGGGCGTTCGAGCAGTACTTC. It encodes CASSLNPGQGAFEQYF.

This clone has only one observation. The gene calls are TRBV29-1 and TRBJ1-4; D gene uncertain. The CDR3 is 16 residues long. From germline, CDR1 is SQVTM and CDR2 ANQGSEA. V was pared by 5 bases and J by 2 bases, with 18 bases between. The chain's CDR3 is CSVLEGRVSTNEKLFF. The CDR3, as DNA: TGCAGCGTTTTGGAGGGTAGAGTAAGCACTAATGAAAAACTGTTTTTT.

The chain recombines TRBV7-9 with TRBJ1-2; tentative D call: TRBD1 (6 bases). Germline loops: CDR1 SEHNR, CDR2 FQNEAQ (reference sequence). The CDR3 has 14 residues. V lost 3 bases and J 4 bases, leaving 12 bases between the germline ends. CDR3 protein: CASSFLGQFYGYTF. The DNA for the CDR3 is TGTGCCAGCAGCTTTTTAGGACAGTTCTATGGCTACACCTTC. The entire variable domain, with the rest obtained from reference TRBV7-9 and TRBJ1-2, is as follows: DTGVSQNPRHKITKRGQNVTFRCDPISEHNRLYWYRQTLGQGPEFLTYFQNEAQLEKSRLLSDRFSAERPKGSFSTLEIQRTEQGDSAMYLCASSFLGQFYGYTFGSGTRLTVV.

The chain recombines TRBV6-6 with TRBJ1-2; 12 bases match TRBD1. This CDR3 is 16 amino acids long. J gave up 2 bases and V 6 bases, and 7 bases lay outside the gene matches. Germline CDR1 and CDR2: MNHNY and SVGAGI (reference sequence). CDR3 protein: CASSTGTGGENYGYTF. Written as DNA, the CDR3 is TGTGCCAGCAGCACCGGGACAGGGGGCGAGAACTATGGCTACACCTTC.

V usage is TRBV18 and J usage is TRBJ1-1; TRBD1 aligns across 7 bases. The CDR3 contains 14 residues. V lost 4 bases and J lost 1; bases outside the gene matches: 3. In germline, CDR1 is KGHSH, CDR2 LQKENI. CDR3 loop: CASSLGQRNTEAFF. CDR3 nucleotides: TGTGCCAGCTCACTGGGACAGCGGAACACTGAAGCTTTCTTT.

The V gene is TRBV27, the J gene TRBJ1-5, with TRBD1 matching over 7 bases. Germline trimming cut 5 bases from V and 5 bases from J; bases unmatched to any gene: 6. Germline assignment: CDR1 MNHEY and CDR2 SMNVEV (reference sequence). CDR3 length: 14 residues. The CDR3 bases are TGTGCCAGCAGTCAACAGGGGCAAGATCAGCCCCAGCATTTT. This sequence encodes CASSQQGQDQPQHF.

This chain uses TRBV5-1 with TRBJ2-2; 8 bases are a match to TRBD1. The V segment lost 3 bases and the J segment 4 bases; nucleotides outside the gene matches: 11. Germline V gene sequence: CDR1 SGHRS, CDR2 YFSETQ. The CDR3 spans 17 residues. CDR3 sequence: CASSSSGQGAVTGELFF. Written as DNA, the CDR3 is TGCGCCAGCAGCTCTTCGGGGCAGGGGGCGGTCACCGGGGAGCTGTTTTTT.

This clone came up once. The chain uses TRBV27 and TRBJ2-1; 10 positions match TRBD1. CDR3 length: 18 amino acids. J lost 0 bases, V lost 4 bases, and 9 bases had no gene match. Germline V CDR1 and CDR2: MNHEY, SMNVEV (reference sequence). The CDR3 coding sequence is TGTGCCAGCAGTTCGGGACAGGGGTCTCCGAGCTCCTACAATGAGCAGTTCTTC. This gives the protein CASSSGQGSPSSYNEQFF.

V is TRBV19 and J is TRBJ2-1; tentatively, D is TRBD2 (5 bases). There are 14 residues in the CDR3. Trimming pared 5 bases from V and 4 bases from J, leaving 12 bases between. Per germline, CDR1 LNHDA and CDR2 SQIVND (reference sequence). CDR3 sequence: CASSLAGVYNEQFF. As DNA, the CDR3 is TGTGCCAGTAGTTTGGCCGGGGTTTACAATGAGCAGTTCTTC.

The chain employs TRBV5-1 and TRBJ2-7; tentative D call: TRBD1 (7 bases). CDR3 length equals 18 residues. The V end was cut by 0 bases, the J end by 0 bases, with 19 bases between. Germline V gene sequence: CDR1 SGHRS, CDR2 YFSETQ. CDR3 bases: TGCGCCAGCAGCTTGGGTTCTGGATCGGGGGACAGCTCCTACGAGCAGTACTTC. Amino acids: CASSLGSGSGDSSYEQYF. Combining the CDR3 with reference TRBV5-1 and TRBJ2-7 gives the whole variable domain KAGVTQTPRYLIKTRGQQVTLSCSPISGHRSVSWYQQTPGQGLQFLFEYFSETQRNKGNFPGRFSGRQFSNSRSEMNVSTLELGDSALYLCASSLGSGSGDSSYEQYFGPGTRLTVT.

The chain employs TRBV13 and TRBJ1-2, with D possibly being TRBD1 (6 bases). CDR3 length equals 13 residues. Germline V CDR1 and CDR2: PRHDT, FYEKMQ (reference sequence). V was cut by 2 bases and J by 8 bases, with 12 bases left in between. CDR3 sequence (DNA): TGTGCCAGCAGCTTACGCAGGGGATTCGGCTACACCTTC. Its translation: CASSLRRGFGYTF. Together with reference TRBV13 and TRBJ1-2, the CDR3 gives the full variable domain: AAGVIQSPRHLIKEKRETATLKCYPIPRHDTVYWYQQGPGQDPQFLISFYEKMQSDKGSIPDRFSAQQFSDYHSELNMSSLELGDSALYFCASSLRRGFGYTFGSGTRLTVV.

J is TRBJ1-2 and V is TRBV5-6, with D maybe TRBD1 (5 bases). This CDR3 has 13 residues. CDR1 SGHDT and CDR2 YYEEEE come from the germline V gene. The V end was cut by 2 bases, the J end by 8 bases, with 13 bases between. The CDR3 here is CASSFLQGEGYTF. The CDR3 region has the DNA TGTGCCAGCAGCTTTCTCCAGGGTGAGGGCTACACCTTC.

The chain's CDR3 is CASSTQSQETQYF. The CDR3 DNA reads TGTGCCAGTAGTACGCAGTCCCAAGAGACCCAGTACTTC. V is TRBV19 and J is TRBJ2-5; D is uncertain. Germline-derived CDR1 and CDR2 are LNHDA and SQIVND (reference sequence). Between the trimmed V and J ends, which lost 4 bases and 1 base, there was a span of 7 bases. This CDR3 contains 13 residues.

Only one count was recorded for this clone. V and J are TRBV30 and TRBJ1-1, with D possibly matching TRBD1 (6 bases). Trimming removed 5 bases from V and 5 bases from J, with 9 bases in between. The CDR3 contains 11 residues. CDR1 is GTSNPN and CDR2 is SVGIG in the germline V gene (reference sequence). CDR3 sequence (DNA): TGTGCCTGGGGAACAGGGACTGAAGCTTTCTTT. Translated: CAWGTGTEAFF.